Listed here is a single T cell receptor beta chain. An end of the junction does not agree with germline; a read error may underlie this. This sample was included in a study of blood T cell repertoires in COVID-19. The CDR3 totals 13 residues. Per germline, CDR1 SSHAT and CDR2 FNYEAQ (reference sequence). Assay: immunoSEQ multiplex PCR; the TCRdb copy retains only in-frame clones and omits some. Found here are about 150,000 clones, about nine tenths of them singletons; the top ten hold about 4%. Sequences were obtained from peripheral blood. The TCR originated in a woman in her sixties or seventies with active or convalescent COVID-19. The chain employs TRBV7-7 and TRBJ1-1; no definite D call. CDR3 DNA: TGTGCTAGCAGCTTAACAGAGAACACTGAAGCTTTCTTT. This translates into CASSLTENTEAFF.